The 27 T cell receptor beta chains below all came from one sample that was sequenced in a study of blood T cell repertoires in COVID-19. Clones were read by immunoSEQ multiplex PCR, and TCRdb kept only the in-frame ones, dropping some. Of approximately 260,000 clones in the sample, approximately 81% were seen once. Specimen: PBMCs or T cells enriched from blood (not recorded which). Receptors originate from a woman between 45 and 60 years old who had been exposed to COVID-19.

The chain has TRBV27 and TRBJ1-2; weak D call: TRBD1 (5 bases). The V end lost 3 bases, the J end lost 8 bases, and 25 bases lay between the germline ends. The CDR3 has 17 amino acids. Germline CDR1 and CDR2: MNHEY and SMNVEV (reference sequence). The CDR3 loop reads CASSFYPPLDGGDGYTF. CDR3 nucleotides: TGTGCCAGCAGTTTTTACCCCCCCTTAGACGGGGGAGACGGCTACACCTTC.

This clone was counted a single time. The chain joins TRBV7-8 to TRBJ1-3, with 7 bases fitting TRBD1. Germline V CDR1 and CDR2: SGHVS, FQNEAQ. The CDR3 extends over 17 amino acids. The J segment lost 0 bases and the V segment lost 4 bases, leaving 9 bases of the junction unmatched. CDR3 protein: CASSSYPGQSSGNTIYF. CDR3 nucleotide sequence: TGTGCCAGCAGCTCGTACCCGGGACAGTCCTCTGGAAACACCATATATTTT.

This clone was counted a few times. CDR3 bases: TGTGCCAGCAGCCCGGACAGCATGGGAGGCTACACCTTC. Translated: CASSPDSMGGYTF. This chain connects TRBV7-2 to TRBJ1-2; tentatively, D is TRBD1 (6 bases). With 5 bases removed from V and 8 bases from J, the gap between germline ends came to 15 bases. The CDR3 spans 13 residues. Germline assignment: CDR1 SGHTA and CDR2 FQGNSA.

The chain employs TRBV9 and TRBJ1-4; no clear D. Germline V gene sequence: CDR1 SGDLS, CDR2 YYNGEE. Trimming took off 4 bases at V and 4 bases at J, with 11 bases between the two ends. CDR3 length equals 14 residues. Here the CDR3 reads CASSPLLGNEKLFF. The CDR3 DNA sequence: TGTGCCAGCAGCCCACTTCTCGGTAATGAAAAACTGTTTTTT.

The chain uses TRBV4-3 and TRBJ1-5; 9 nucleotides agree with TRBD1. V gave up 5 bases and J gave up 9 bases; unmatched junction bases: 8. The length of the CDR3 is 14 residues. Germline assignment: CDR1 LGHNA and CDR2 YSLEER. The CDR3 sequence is CASSSGQGKSPQHF. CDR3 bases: TGCGCCAGCAGCTCTGGACAGGGGAAATCGCCCCAGCATTTT.

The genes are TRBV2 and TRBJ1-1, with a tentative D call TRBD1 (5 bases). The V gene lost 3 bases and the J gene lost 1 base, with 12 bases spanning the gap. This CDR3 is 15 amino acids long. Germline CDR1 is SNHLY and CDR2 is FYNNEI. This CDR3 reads CASSEGLLWNTEAFF. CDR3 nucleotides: TGTGCCAGCAGTGAGGGGCTTTTATGGAACACTGAAGCTTTCTTT.

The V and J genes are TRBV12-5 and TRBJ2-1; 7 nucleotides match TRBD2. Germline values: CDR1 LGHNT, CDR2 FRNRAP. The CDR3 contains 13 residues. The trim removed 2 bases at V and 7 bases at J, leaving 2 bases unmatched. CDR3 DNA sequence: TGTGCTAGTGGTTTGCTGGGAGGGAATGAGCAGTTCTTC. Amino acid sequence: CASGLLGGNEQFF. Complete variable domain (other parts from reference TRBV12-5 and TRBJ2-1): DARVTQTPRHKVTEMGQEVTMRCQPILGHNTVFWYRQTMMQGLELLAYFRNRAPLDDSGMPKDRFSAEMPDATLATLKIQPSEPRDSAVYFCASGLLGGNEQFFGPGTRLTVL.

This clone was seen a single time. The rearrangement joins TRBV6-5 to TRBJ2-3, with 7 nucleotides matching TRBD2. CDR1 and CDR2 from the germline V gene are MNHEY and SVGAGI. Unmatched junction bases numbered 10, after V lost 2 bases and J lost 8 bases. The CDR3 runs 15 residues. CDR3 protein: CASSYGGGSYGTQYF. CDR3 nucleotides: TGTGCCAGCAGTTACGGGGGGGGGTCCTATGGTACGCAGTATTTT.

The CDR3 DNA reads TGTGCCAGCAGCCAAGGACAGTTCTCTGGGGCCAACGTCCTGACTTTC. Amino acid sequence: CASSQGQFSGANVLTF. This chain connects TRBV14 to TRBJ2-6; weak D call: TRBD1 (5 bases). Between the trimmed V and J ends, which lost 1 base and 0 bases, there was a span of 7 bases. The CDR3 spans 16 residues. CDR1 is SGHDN, CDR2 FVKESK, per germline. The full variable domain, in which reference TRBV14 and TRBJ2-6 provide the parts outside the CDR3, is EAGVTQFPSHSVIEKGQTVTLRCDPISGHDNLYWYRRVMGKEIKFLLHFVKESKQDESGMPNNRFLAERTGGTYSTLKVQPAELEDSGVYFCASSQGQFSGANVLTFGAGSRLTVL.

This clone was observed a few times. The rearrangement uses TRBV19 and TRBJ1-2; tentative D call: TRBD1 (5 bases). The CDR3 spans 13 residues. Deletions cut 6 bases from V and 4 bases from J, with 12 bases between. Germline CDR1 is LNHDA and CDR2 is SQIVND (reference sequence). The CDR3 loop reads CASRPDGGYGYTF. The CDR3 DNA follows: TGTGCCAGTAGGCCGGACGGGGGCTATGGCTACACCTTC.

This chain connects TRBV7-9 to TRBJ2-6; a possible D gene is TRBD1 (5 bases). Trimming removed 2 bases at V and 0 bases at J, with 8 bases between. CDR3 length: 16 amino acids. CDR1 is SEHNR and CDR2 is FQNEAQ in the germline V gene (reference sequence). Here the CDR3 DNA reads TGTGCCAGCAGCTTATTTCAGGGCTCTGGGGCCAACGTCCTGACTTTC. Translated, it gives CASSLFQGSGANVLTF.

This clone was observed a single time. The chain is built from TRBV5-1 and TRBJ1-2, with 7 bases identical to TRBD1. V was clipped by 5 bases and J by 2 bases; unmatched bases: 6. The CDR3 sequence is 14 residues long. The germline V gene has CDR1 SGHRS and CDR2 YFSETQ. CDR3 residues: CASRGQPINYGYTF. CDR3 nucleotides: TGCGCCAGCAGGGGACAGCCTATCAACTATGGCTACACCTTC.

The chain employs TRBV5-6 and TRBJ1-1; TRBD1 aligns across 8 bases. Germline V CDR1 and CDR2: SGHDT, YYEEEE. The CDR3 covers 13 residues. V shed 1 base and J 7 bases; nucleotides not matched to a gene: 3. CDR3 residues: CASSLTGGGEAFF. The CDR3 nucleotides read TGTGCCAGCAGCTTGACAGGGGGAGGTGAAGCTTTCTTT.

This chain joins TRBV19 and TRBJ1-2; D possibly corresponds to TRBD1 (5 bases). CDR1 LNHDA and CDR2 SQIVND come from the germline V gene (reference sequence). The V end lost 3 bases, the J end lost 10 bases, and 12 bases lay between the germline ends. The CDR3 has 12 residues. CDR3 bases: TGTGCCAGTAGTATGCCAGGGATGGACTACACCTTC. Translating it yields CASSMPGMDYTF.

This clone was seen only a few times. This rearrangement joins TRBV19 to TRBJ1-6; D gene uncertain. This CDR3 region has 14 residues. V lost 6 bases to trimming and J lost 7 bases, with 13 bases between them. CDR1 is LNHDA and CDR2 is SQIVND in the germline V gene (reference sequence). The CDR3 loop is CASRGSGENSPLHF. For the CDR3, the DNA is TGTGCCAGTAGAGGGTCCGGGGAGAATTCACCCCTCCACTTT.

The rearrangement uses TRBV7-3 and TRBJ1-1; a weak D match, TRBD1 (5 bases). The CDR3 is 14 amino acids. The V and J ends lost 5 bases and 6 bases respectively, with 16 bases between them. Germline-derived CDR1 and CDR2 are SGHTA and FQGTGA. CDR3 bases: TGTGCCAGCAGCGCAATCCCAGGGTACGCTGAAGCTTTCTTT. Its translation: CASSAIPGYAEAFF. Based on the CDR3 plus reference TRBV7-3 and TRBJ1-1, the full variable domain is GAGVSQTPSNKVTEKGKYVELRCDPISGHTALYWYRQSLGQGPEFLIYFQGTGAADDSGLPNDRFFAVRPEGSVSTLKIQRTERGDSAVYLCASSAIPGYAEAFFGQGTRLTVV.

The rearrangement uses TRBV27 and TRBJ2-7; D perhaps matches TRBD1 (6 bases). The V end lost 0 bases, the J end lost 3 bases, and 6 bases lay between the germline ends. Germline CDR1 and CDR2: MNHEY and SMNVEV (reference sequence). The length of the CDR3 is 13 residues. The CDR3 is CASSLSDSYEQYF. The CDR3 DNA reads TGTGCCAGCAGTTTATCGGACAGCTACGAGCAGTACTTC.

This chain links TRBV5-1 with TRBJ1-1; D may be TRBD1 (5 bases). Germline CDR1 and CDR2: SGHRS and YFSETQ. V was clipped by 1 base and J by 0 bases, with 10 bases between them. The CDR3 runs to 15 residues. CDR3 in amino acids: CASSLFTGMNTEAFF. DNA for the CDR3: TGCGCCAGCAGCTTGTTTACAGGCATGAACACTGAAGCTTTCTTT.

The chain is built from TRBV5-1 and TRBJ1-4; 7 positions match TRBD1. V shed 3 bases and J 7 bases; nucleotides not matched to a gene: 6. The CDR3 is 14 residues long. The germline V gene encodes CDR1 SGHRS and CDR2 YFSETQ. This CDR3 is CASSSPGGGEKLFF. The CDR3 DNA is TGCGCCAGCAGCTCGCCAGGGGGAGGTGAAAAACTGTTTTTT.

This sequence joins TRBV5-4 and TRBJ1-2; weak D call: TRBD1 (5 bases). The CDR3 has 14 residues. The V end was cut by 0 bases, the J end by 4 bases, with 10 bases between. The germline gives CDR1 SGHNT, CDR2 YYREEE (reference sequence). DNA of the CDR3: TGTGCCAGCAGCTTGGGACAGCTGACCTATGGCTACACCTTC. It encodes CASSLGQLTYGYTF.

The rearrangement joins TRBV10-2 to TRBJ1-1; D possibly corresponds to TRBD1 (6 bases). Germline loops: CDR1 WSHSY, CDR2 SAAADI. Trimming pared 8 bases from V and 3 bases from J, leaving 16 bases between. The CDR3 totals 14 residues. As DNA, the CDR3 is TGCGCCAGCTCGCTCCGGGACAAGGACACTGAAGCTTTCTTT. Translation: CASSLRDKDTEAFF.

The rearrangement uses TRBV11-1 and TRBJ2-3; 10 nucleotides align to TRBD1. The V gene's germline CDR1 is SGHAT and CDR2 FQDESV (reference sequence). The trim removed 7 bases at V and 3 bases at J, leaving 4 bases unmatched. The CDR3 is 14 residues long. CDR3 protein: CASIRDRGTDTQYF. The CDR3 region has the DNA TGTGCCAGCATACGGGACAGGGGAACAGATACGCAGTATTTT.

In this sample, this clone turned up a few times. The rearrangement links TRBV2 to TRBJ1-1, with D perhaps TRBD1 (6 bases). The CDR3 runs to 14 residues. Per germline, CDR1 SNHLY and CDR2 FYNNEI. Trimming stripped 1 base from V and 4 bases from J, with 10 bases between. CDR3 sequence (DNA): TGTGCCAGCAGTGAAGTCGGCAGGGGCACTGAAGCTTTCTTT. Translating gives CASSEVGRGTEAFF.

The CDR3 is CASSLGGRSYEQYF. CDR3 coding DNA: TGTGCCAGCAGTTTAGGTGGCCGATCCTACGAGCAGTACTTC. This chain links TRBV28 with TRBJ2-7; D call uncertain. V lost 2 bases and J lost 1, with 9 bases in between. The length of the CDR3 is 14 residues. CDR1 is MDHEN and CDR2 is SYDVKM in the germline V gene. The full variable domain, its missing parts supplied by reference TRBV28 and TRBJ2-7, is DVKVTQSSRYLVKRTGEKVFLECVQDMDHENMFWYRQDPGLGLRLIYFSYDVKMKEKGDIPEGYSVSREKKERFSLILESASTNQTSMYLCASSLGGRSYEQYFGPGTRLTVT.

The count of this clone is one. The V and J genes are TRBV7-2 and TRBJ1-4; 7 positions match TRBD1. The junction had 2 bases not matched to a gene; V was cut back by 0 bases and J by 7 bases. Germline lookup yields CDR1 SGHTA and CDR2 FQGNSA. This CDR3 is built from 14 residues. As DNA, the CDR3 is TGTGCCAGCAGCTTAGCACAGGGGACTGAAAAACTGTTTTTT. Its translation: CASSLAQGTEKLFF. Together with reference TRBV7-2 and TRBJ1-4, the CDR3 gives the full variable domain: GAGVSQSPSNKVTEKGKDVELRCDPISGHTALYWYRQSLGQGLEFLIYFQGNSAPDKSGLPSDRFSAERTGGSVSTLTIQRTQQEDSAVYLCASSLAQGTEKLFFGSGTQLSVL.

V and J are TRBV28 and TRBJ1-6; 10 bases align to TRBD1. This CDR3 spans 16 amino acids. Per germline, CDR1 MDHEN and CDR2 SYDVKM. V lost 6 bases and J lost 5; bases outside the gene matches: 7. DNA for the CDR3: TGTGCCAGCAGACCTCCGGGACAGGGGAATAATTCACCCCTCCACTTT. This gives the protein CASRPPGQGNNSPLHF.

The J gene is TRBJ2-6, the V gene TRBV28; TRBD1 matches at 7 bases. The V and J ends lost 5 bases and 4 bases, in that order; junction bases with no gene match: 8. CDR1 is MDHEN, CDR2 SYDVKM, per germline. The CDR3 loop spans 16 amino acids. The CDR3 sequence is CASSPGTAPGANVLTF. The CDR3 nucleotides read TGTGCCAGCAGTCCCGGGACAGCCCCCGGGGCCAACGTCCTGACTTTC.